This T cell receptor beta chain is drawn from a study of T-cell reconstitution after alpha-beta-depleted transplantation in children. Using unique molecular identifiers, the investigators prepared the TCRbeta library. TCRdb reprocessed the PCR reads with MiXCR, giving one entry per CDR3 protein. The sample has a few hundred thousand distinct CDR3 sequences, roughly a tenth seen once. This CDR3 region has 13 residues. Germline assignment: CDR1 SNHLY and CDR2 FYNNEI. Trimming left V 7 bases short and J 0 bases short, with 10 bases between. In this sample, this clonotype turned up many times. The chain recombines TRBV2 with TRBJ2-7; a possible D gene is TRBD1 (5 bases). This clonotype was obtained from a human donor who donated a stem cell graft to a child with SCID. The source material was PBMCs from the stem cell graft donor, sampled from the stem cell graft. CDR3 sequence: CASNTGPSYEQYF. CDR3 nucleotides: TGTGCCAGCAACACAGGTCCCTCCTACGAGCAGTACTTC.